The sample holds many counts of the clone carrying this T cell receptor beta chain. Preparation of the TCRbeta library involved a method that used unique molecular identifiers. TCRdb used MiXCR to reprocess the PCR reads, holding one entry per CDR3 protein. In the table there are approximately 120,000 distinct CDR3 sequences, roughly 10% of which are singletons. This sample was taken from a study of T-cell reconstitution after alpha-beta-depleted transplantation in children. V lost 8 bases and J lost 6; bases outside the gene matches: 4. The CDR3 sequence is 13 residues long. The chain carries TRBV12-3 or TRBV12-4 and TRBJ1-5; TRBD1 aligns across 10 bases. The origin of this receptor is a girl in the first two years of life who had a stem cell transplant for combined immunodeficiency, so the T cells may come from the graft donor. The input for sequencing was PBMCs, mostly from graft donor cells, taken 180 days after TCRalphabeta/CD19-depleted stem cell transplant. The CDR3 loop is CASGDRGGQPQHF. CDR3 DNA sequence: TGTGCCAGCGGGGACAGGGGAGGTCAGCCCCAGCATTTT.